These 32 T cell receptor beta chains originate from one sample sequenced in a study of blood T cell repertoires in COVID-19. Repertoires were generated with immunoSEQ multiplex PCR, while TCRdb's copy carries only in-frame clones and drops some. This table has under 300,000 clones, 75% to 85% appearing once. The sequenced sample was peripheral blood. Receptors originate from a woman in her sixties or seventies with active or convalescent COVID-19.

CDR3 region: CASSPGTGIGELFF. CDR3 DNA: TGTGCCAGCAGCCCCGGGACAGGGATCGGGGAGCTGTTTTTT. The rearrangement links TRBV5-4 to TRBJ2-2; 9 nucleotides align to TRBD1. Germline loops: CDR1 SGHNT, CDR2 YYREEE (reference sequence). The V segment lost 4 bases and the J segment 7 bases; nucleotides outside the gene matches: 5. This CDR3 region has 14 residues.

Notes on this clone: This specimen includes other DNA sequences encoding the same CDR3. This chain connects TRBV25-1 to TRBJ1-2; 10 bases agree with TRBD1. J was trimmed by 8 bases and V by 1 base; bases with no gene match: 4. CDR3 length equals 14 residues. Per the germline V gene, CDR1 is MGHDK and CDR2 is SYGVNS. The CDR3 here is CASSEWGQGYGYTF. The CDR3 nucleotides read TGTGCCAGCAGTGAATGGGGACAGGGGTACGGCTACACCTTC.

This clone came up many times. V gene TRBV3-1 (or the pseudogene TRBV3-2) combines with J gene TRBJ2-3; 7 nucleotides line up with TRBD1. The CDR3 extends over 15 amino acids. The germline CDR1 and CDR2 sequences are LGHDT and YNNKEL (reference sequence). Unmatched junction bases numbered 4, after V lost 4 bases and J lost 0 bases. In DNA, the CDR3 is TGTGCCAGCAGCCCCCGGGACAGAAGCACAGATACGCAGTATTTT. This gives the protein CASSPRDRSTDTQYF.

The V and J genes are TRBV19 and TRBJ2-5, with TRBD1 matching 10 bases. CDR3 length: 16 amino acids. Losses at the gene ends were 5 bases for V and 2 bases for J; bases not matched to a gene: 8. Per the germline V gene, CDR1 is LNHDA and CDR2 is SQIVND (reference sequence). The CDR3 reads CASSFQGQGRQETQYF. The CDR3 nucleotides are TGTGCCAGTAGTTTCCAGGGACAGGGGAGGCAAGAGACCCAGTACTTC.

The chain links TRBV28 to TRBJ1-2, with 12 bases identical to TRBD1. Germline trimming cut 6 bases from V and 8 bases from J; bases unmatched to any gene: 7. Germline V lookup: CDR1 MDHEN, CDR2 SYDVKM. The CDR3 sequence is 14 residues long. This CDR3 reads CASSVGQGAGGYTF. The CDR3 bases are TGTGCCAGCAGCGTGGGACAGGGGGCAGGAGGCTACACCTTC.

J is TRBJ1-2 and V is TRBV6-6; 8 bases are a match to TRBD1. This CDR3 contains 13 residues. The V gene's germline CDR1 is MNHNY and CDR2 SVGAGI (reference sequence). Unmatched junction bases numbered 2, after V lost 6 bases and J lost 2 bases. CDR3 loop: CASSGQGNYGYTF. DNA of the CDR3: TGTGCCAGCAGCGGACAGGGCAACTATGGCTACACCTTC.

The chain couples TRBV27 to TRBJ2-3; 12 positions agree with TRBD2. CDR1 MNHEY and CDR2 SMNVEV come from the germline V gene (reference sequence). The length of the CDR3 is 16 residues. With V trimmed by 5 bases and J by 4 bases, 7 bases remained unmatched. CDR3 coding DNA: TGTGCCAGCAGTACACCTAGCGGGGGGGCCTCAGATACGCAGTATTTT. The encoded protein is CASSTPSGGASDTQYF.

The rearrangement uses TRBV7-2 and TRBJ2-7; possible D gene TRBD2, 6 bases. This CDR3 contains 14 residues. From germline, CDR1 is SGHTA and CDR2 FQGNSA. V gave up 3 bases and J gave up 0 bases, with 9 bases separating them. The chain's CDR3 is CASSFGTASYEQYF. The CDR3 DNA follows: TGTGCCAGCAGCTTTGGGACTGCCTCCTACGAGCAGTACTTC.

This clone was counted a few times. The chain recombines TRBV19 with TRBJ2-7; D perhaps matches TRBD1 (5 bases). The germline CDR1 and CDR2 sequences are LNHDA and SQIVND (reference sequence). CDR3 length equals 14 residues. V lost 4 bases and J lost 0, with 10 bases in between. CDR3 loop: CASSKGPNSYEQYF. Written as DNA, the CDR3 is TGTGCCAGTAGTAAGGGGCCCAACTCCTACGAGCAGTACTTC.

CDR3 loop: CASSPPGYSQETQYF. The CDR3 nucleotides are TGTGCCAGCAGCCCCCCCGGGTATTCACAAGAGACCCAGTACTTC. The gene calls are TRBV3-1 (or the pseudogene TRBV3-2) and TRBJ2-5; no definite D call. The V gene's germline CDR1 is LGHDT and CDR2 YNNKEL (reference sequence). The CDR3 totals 15 residues. V lost 4 bases and J lost 2, with 14 bases in between.

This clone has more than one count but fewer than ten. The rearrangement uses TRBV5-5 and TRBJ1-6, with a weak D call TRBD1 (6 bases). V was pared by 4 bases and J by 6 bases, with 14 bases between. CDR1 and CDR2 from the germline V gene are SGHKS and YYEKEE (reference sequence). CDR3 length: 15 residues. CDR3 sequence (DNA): TGTGCCAGCAGCCAACAACAGGGTTTTAATTCACCCCTCCACTTT. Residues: CASSQQQGFNSPLHF.

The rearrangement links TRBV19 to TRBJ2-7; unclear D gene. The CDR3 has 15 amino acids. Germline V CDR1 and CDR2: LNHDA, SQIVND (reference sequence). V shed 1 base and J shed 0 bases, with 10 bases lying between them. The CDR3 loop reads CASSIGGLSSYEQYF. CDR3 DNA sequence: TGTGCCAGTAGTATAGGAGGTCTGAGCTCCTACGAGCAGTACTTC.

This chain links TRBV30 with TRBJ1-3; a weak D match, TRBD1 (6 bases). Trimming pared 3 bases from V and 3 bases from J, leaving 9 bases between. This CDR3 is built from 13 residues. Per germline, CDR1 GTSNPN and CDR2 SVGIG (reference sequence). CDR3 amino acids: CAWSIGGGNTIYF. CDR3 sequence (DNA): TGTGCCTGGAGCATAGGGGGTGGAAACACCATATATTTT.

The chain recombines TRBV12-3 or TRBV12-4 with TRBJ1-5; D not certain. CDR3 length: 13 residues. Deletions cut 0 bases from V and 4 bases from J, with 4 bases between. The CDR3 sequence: CASSLAQNQPQHF. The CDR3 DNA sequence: TGTGCCAGCAGTTTAGCACAGAATCAGCCCCAGCATTTT.

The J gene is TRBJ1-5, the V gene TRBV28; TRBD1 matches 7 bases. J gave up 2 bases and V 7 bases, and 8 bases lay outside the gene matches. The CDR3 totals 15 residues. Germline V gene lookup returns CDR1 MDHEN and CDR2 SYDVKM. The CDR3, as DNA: TGTGCCAGCACCCTCACAGGGGCCGGCAATCAGCCCCAGCATTTT. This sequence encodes CASTLTGAGNQPQHF.

The CDR3 sequence: CASSVTGWDKMNTEAFF. In DNA, the CDR3 is TGTGCCAGCAGTGTTACAGGTTGGGATAAAATGAACACTGAAGCTTTCTTT. The V and J genes are TRBV6-1 and TRBJ1-1; weak D call: TRBD1 (5 bases). The CDR3 runs to 17 residues. Trimming removed 4 bases at V and 0 bases at J, with 18 bases between. CDR1 is MNHNS, CDR2 SASEGT, per germline.

For the CDR3, the DNA is TGCAGCGCCCGGACAGGGGTGGACTATGGCTACACCTTC. This encodes CSARTGVDYGYTF. The rearrangement uses TRBV29-1 and TRBJ1-2; the match to TRBD1 covers 9 bases. The CDR3 covers 13 residues. J was trimmed by 3 bases and V by 7 bases; bases with no gene match: 6. Per germline, CDR1 SQVTM and CDR2 ANQGSEA.

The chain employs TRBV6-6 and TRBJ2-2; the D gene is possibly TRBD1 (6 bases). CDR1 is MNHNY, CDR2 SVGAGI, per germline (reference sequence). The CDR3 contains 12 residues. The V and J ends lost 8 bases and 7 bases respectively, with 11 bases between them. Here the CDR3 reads CASQGFGGELFF. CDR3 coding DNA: TGTGCCAGCCAGGGGTTCGGCGGGGAGCTGTTTTTT.

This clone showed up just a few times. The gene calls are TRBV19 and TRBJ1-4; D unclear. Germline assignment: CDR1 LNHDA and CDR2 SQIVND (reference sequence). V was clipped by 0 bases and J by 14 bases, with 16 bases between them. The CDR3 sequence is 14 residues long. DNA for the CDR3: TGTGCCAGTAGTATAGATTTCGAGAGGGTAACTCTGTTTTTT. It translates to CASSIDFERVTLFF.

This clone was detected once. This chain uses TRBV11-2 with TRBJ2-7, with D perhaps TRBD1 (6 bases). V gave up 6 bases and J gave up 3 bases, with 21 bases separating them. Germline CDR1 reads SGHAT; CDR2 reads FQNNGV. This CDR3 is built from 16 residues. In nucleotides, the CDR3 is TGTGCCAGCAGTCCAATAGCTTACAGGGACGACTACGAGCAGTACTTC. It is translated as CASSPIAYRDDYEQYF.

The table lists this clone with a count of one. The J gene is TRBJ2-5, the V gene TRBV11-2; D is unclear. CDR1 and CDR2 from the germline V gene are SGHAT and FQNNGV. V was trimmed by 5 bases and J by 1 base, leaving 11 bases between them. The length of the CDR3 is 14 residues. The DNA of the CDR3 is TGTGCCAGCAGCCCGCCCCCTATCCAAGAGACCCAGTACTTC. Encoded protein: CASSPPPIQETQYF.

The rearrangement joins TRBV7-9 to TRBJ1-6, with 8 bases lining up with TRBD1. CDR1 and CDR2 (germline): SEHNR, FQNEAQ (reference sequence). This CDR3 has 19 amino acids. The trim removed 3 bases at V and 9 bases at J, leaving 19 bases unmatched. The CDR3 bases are TGTGCCAGCAGCTTGTGGGACAGGAGGACTATAATCGGCGGTTCACCCCTCCACTTT. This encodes CASSLWDRRTIIGGSPLHF.

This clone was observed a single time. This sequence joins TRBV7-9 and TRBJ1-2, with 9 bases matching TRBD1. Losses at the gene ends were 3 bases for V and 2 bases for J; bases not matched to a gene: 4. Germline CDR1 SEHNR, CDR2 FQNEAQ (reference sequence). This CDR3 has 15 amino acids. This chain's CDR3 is CASSFTGGANYGYTF. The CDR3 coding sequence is TGTGCCAGCAGCTTCACAGGGGGCGCCAACTATGGCTACACCTTC.

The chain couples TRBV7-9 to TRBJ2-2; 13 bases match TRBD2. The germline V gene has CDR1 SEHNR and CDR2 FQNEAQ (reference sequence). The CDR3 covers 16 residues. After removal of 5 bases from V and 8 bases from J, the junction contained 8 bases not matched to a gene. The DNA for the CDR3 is TGTGCCAGCAGCGGGGGACTAGCGGGGCACCCGGGGGAGCTGTTTTTT. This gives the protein CASSGGLAGHPGELFF.

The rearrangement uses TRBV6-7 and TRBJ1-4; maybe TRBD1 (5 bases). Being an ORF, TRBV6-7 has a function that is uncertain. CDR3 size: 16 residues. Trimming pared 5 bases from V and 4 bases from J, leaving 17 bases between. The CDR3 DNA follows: TGTGCCAGCAGTGCCAGGGTGCGGTGTCGTAATGAAAAACTGTTTTTT. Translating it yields CASSARVRCRNEKLFF.

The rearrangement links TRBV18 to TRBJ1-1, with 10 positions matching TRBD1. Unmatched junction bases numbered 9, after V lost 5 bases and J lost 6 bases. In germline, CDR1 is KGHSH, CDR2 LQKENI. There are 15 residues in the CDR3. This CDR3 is CASSTTGQGSAEAFF. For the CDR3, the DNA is TGTGCCAGCTCAACAACGGGACAGGGGTCCGCTGAAGCTTTCTTT.

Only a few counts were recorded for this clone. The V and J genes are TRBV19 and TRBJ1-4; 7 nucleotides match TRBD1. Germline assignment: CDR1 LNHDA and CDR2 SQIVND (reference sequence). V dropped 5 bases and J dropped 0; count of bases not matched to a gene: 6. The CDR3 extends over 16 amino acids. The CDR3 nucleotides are TGTGCCAGTAGTGGAGGGGGCCATGCAACTAATGAAAAACTGTTTTTT. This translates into CASSGGGHATNEKLFF. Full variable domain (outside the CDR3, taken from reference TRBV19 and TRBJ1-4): DGGITQSPKYLFRKEGQNVTLSCEQNLNHDAMYWYRQDPGQGLRLIYYSQIVNDFQKGDIAEGYSVSREKKESFPLTVTSAQKNPTAFYLCASSGGGHATNEKLFFGSGTQLSVL.

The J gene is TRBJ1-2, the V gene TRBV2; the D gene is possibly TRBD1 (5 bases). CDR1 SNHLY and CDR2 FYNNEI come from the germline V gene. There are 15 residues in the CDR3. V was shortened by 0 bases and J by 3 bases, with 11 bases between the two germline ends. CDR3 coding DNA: TGTGCCAGCAGTGAAGCGCGGGGCGGCTACTATGGCTACACCTTC. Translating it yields CASSEARGGYYGYTF.

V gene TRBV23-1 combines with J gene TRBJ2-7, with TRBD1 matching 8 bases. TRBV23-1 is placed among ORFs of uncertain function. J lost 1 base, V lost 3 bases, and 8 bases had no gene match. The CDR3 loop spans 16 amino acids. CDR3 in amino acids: CASSQSRDRSSYEQYF. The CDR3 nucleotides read TGCGCCAGCAGTCAGAGCCGGGACAGGTCTTCCTACGAGCAGTACTTC.

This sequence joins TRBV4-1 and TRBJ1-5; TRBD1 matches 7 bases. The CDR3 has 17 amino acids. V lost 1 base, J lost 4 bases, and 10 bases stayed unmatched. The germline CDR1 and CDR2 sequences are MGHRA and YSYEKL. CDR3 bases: TGCGCCAGCAGCCAAGTGACAGGGTTTAATGGGAATCAGCCCCAGCATTTT. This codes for CASSQVTGFNGNQPQHF.

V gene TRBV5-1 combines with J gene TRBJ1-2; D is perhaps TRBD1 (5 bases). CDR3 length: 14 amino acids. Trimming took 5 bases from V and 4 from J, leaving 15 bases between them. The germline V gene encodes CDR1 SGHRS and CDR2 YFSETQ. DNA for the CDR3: TGCGCCAGCAGGGGACTCACAAGCGGCTATGGCTACACCTTC. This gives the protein CASRGLTSGYGYTF. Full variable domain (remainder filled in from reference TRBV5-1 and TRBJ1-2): KAGVTQTPRYLIKTRGQQVTLSCSPISGHRSVSWYQQTPGQGLQFLFEYFSETQRNKGNFPGRFSGRQFSNSRSEMNVSTLELGDSALYLCASRGLTSGYGYTFGSGTRLTVV.

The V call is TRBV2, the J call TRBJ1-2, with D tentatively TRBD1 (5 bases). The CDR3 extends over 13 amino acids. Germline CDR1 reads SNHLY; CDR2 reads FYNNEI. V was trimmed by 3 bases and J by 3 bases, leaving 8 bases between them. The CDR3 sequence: CASSDRVDYGYTF. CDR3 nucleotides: TGTGCCAGCAGTGACAGGGTGGACTATGGCTACACCTTC. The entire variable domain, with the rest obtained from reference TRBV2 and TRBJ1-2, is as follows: EPEVTQTPSHQVTQMGQEVILRCVPISNHLYFYWYRQILGQKVEFLVSFYNNEISEKSEIFDDQFSVERPDGSNFTLKIRSTKLEDSAMYFCASSDRVDYGYTFGSGTRLTVV.